The 29 T cell receptor beta chains below come from one sample, sequenced in a study of T cell responses to AZD1222 COVID-19 vaccine. TCRdb's table, derived via immunoSEQ multiplex PCR, lists solely in-frame clones and lacks some. The repertoire includes fewer than 150,000 clones, over 90% of them detected once, and roughly 1% sits in the top ten. The sample here was peripheral blood, taken on day 0 of AZD1222 vaccination. The receptors come from an adult in good health.

V is TRBV6-5 and J is TRBJ1-2, with 7 bases matching TRBD1. The germline V gene encodes CDR1 MNHEY and CDR2 SVGAGI. The CDR3 totals 13 residues. After removal of 6 bases from V and 3 bases from J, the junction contained 4 bases not matched to a gene. The CDR3 sequence: CASRETGYYGYTF. The CDR3 region has the DNA TGTGCCAGCAGGGAGACAGGGTACTATGGCTACACCTTC.

This rearrangement joins TRBV7-9 to TRBJ2-2; D is tentatively TRBD1 or TRBD2 (5 bases each). The CDR3 sequence is 17 residues long. Germline V gene data show CDR1 as SEHNR and CDR2 as FQNEAQ (reference sequence). V lost 1 base to trimming and J lost 7 bases, with 19 bases between them. In nucleotides, the CDR3 is TGTGCCAGCAGCTTAGGGGGATGGGACCTTAAACACGGGGAGCTGTTTTTT. Translating gives CASSLGGWDLKHGELFF.

This clone came up once. The V gene is TRBV10-3, the J gene TRBJ1-2; a weak D match, TRBD1 (6 bases). Trimming removed 3 bases from V and 2 bases from J, with 13 bases in between. CDR3 length: 15 residues. CDR1 is ENHRY and CDR2 is SYGVKD in the germline V gene. The CDR3 region is CAISEPTGDNYGYTF. The DNA of the CDR3 is TGTGCCATCAGTGAACCGACAGGCGACAACTATGGCTACACCTTC.

This chain uses TRBV6-5 with TRBJ1-1; D might be TRBD1 (5 bases). Looked up from germline, CDR1 is MNHEY and CDR2 is SVGAGI. Trimming pared 4 bases from V and 1 base from J, leaving 10 bases between. The CDR3 is 14 amino acids. The CDR3 DNA reads TGTGCCAGCAGTTTCGGGGGGACGAACACTGAAGCTTTCTTT. This encodes CASSFGGTNTEAFF.

The chain recombines TRBV29-1 with TRBJ1-5, with D possibly TRBD1 on 6 matching bases. The CDR3 spans 17 residues. V shed 4 bases and J shed 1 base, with 20 bases lying between them. The germline V gene encodes CDR1 SQVTM and CDR2 ANQGSEA. The DNA for the CDR3 is TGCAGCGTTGGGAAGATGGGGGGGCGGATGAGCAATCAGCCCCAGCATTTT. This translates into CSVGKMGGRMSNQPQHF. Drawing the rest from reference TRBV29-1 and TRBJ1-5, the complete variable domain is SAVISQKPSRDICQRGTSLTIQCQVDSQVTMMFWYRQQPGQSLTLIATANQGSEATYESGFVIDKFPISRPNLTFSTLTVSNMSPEDSSIYLCSVGKMGGRMSNQPQHFGDGTRLSIL.

The chain has TRBV5-5 and TRBJ2-7; perhaps TRBD2 as D (5 bases). Trimming stripped 1 base from V and 4 bases from J, with 18 bases between. Germline loops: CDR1 SGHKS, CDR2 YYEKEE (reference sequence). The CDR3 has 16 amino acids. The DNA of the CDR3 is TGTGCCAGCAGCTTGACGGGGTACCTAGCCCGTTACGAGCAGTACTTC. Protein: CASSLTGYLARYEQYF.

The CDR3 protein is CASSKVEGDYGYTF. In nucleotides, the CDR3 is TGTGCCAGCAGCAAGGTTGAGGGCGACTATGGCTACACCTTC. The V call is TRBV7-9, the J call TRBJ1-2; D is ambiguous. Germline V lookup: CDR1 SEHNR, CDR2 FQNEAQ (reference sequence). The CDR3 extends over 14 amino acids. V lost 5 bases, J lost 3 bases, and 13 bases lay in between.

The CDR3 DNA follows: TGTGCCAGCAGCCGACGCAGGGGAGGTTATGGCTACACCTTC. It codes for CASSRRRGGYGYTF. This rearrangement joins TRBV5-8 to TRBJ1-2; possible D gene TRBD1, 6 bases. The CDR3 extends over 14 amino acids. V was shortened by 4 bases and J by 5 bases, with 15 bases between the two germline ends. Germline values: CDR1 SGHTS, CDR2 YDEGEE.

This rearrangement joins TRBV11-3 to TRBJ2-1, with 10 bases that match TRBD1. The CDR3 totals 17 residues. V was clipped by 5 bases and J by 7 bases; unmatched bases: 14. Per germline, CDR1 SGHNT and CDR2 YENEEA. The CDR3: CASSPGDRGRFRNEQFF. The DNA of the CDR3 is TGTGCCAGCAGCCCAGGAGACAGGGGGCGTTTCAGGAATGAGCAGTTCTTC.

The rearrangement joins TRBV5-6 to TRBJ2-7; TRBD1 agrees at 8 bases. Trimming cost V 2 bases and J 3 bases; bases outside gene matches: 7. CDR3 length: 15 residues. The V gene's germline CDR1 is SGHDT and CDR2 YYEEEE. In DNA, the CDR3 is TGTGCCAGCAGCTTCCGGGACAGGAGCTTCTACGAGCAGTACTTC. This gives the protein CASSFRDRSFYEQYF.

The rearrangement joins TRBV7-9 to TRBJ1-6; D not resolved. CDR1 SEHNR and CDR2 FQNEAQ come from the germline V gene (reference sequence). Trimming pared 5 bases from V and 7 bases from J, leaving 9 bases between. The CDR3 extends over 13 amino acids. This CDR3 reads CASSLGFNSPLHF. The CDR3 DNA reads TGTGCCAGCAGCCTCGGATTCAATTCACCCCTCCACTTT.

The chain links TRBV20-1 to TRBJ1-2; the D is unclear. The CDR3 length is 11 residues. CDR1 DFQATT and CDR2 SNEGSKA come from the germline V gene (reference sequence). The CDR3: CSPHSNYGYTF. CDR3 DNA: TGCAGCCCTCATTCTAACTATGGCTACACCTTC.

This chain connects TRBV28 to TRBJ2-5, with D perhaps given as TRBD1 or TRBD2 (6 bases each). This CDR3 has 16 amino acids. V lost 5 bases and J 2 bases, leaving 18 bases between the germline ends. Germline assignment: CDR1 MDHEN and CDR2 SYDVKM. CDR3 DNA sequence: TGTGCCAGCAGTATGTTGACGGGGGCGAATCAAGAGACCCAGTACTTC. Its translation: CASSMLTGANQETQYF.

This chain links TRBV20-1 with TRBJ2-7; 7 bases map to TRBD1. The CDR3 spans 14 residues. The trim removed 3 bases at V and 0 bases at J, leaving 5 bases unmatched. Germline values: CDR1 DFQATT, CDR2 SNEGSKA (reference sequence). CDR3 DNA: TGCAGTGCTAGTTTTACAGGGGACTCCTACGAGCAGTACTTC. It is translated as CSASFTGDSYEQYF.

The V call is TRBV5-4, the J call TRBJ2-2; D is unclear. This CDR3 has 15 residues. Germline CDR1 SGHNT, CDR2 YYREEE (reference sequence). Trimming left V 2 bases short and J 4 bases short, with 12 bases between. This CDR3 is CASSLTGFGTGELFF. For the CDR3, the DNA is TGTGCCAGCAGCTTAACCGGGTTCGGCACCGGGGAGCTGTTTTTT.

The chain combines TRBV27 with TRBJ1-2; weak D call: TRBD1 (6 bases). The CDR3 totals 13 residues. The V gene lost 2 bases and the J gene lost 2 bases, with 6 bases spanning the gap. Per germline, CDR1 MNHEY and CDR2 SMNVEV (reference sequence). The CDR3 DNA follows: TGTGCCAGCAGTTTAGGACAGAACTATGGCTACACCTTC. It yields the protein CASSLGQNYGYTF.

This clone was recorded once. The chain employs TRBV5-1 and TRBJ2-7; TRBD2 is a possible D gene (6 bases). Germline V gene sequence: CDR1 SGHRS, CDR2 YFSETQ. Between the trimmed V and J ends, which lost 5 bases and 7 bases, there was a span of 19 bases. This CDR3 has 14 residues. The CDR3 protein is CASRMGGRTSEQYF. CDR3 nucleotides: TGCGCCAGCAGAATGGGGGGACGGACCTCAGAGCAGTACTTC.

DNA for the CDR3: TGTGCCACCAGCAGAGACAGGGGATATGAAGGGACTGAAGCTTTCTTT. Its protein product is CATSRDRGYEGTEAFF. The chain employs TRBV15 and TRBJ1-1; the D gene is possibly TRBD1 (6 bases). This CDR3 region has 16 residues. The V and J ends lost 0 bases and 5 bases respectively, with 16 bases between them. Germline V gene data show CDR1 as LNHNV and CDR2 as YYDKDF (reference sequence). The full variable domain, in which reference TRBV15 and TRBJ1-1 provide the parts outside the CDR3, is DAMVIQNPRYQVTQFGKPVTLSCSQTLNHNVMYWYQQKSSQAPKLLFHYYDKDFNNEADTPDNFQSRRPNTSFCFLDIRSPGLGDTAMYLCATSRDRGYEGTEAFFGQGTRLTVV.

The CDR3 bases are TGTGCCAGCAGTATCAACCGGAACACTGAAGCTTTCTTT. Translation gives CASSINRNTEAFF. V and J are TRBV6-5 and TRBJ1-1; D uncertain. Between the trimmed V and J ends, which lost 5 bases and 1 base, there was a span of 8 bases. Germline V gene data show CDR1 as MNHEY and CDR2 as SVGAGI. The CDR3 is made up of 13 amino acids.

The genes are TRBV6-5 and TRBJ1-1; D perhaps matches TRBD1 (5 bases). Trimming took 6 bases from V and 8 from J, leaving 16 bases between them. CDR3 length: 13 residues. Looked up from germline, CDR1 is MNHEY and CDR2 is SVGAGI. The CDR3: CASSLVGLREAFF. CDR3 DNA sequence: TGTGCCAGCAGCCTAGTGGGGCTCCGAGAAGCTTTCTTT.

DNA for the CDR3: TGTGCTAGTGGTCCGGGGCTCACAGATACGCAGTATTTT. Encoded protein: CASGPGLTDTQYF. The chain joins TRBV12-5 to TRBJ2-3; D is perhaps TRBD1 or TRBD2 (5 bases each). The germline CDR1 and CDR2 sequences are LGHNT and FRNRAP. V dropped 5 bases and J dropped 2 bases, with 8 bases sitting between them. The length of the CDR3 is 13 residues.

The chain is built from TRBV7-9 and TRBJ1-6; TRBD1 might be the D (6 bases). V dropped 7 bases and J dropped 0 bases, with 16 bases sitting between them. Germline CDR1 reads SEHNR; CDR2 reads FQNEAQ (reference sequence). The CDR3 is 17 residues long. CDR3 sequence reads: CASTKTRGTSYNSPLHF. In nucleotides, the CDR3 is TGTGCCAGCACCAAGACCAGGGGAACCTCCTATAATTCACCCCTCCACTTT.

The chain employs TRBV7-9 and TRBJ2-2; the D gene is possibly TRBD2 (6 bases). V dropped 10 bases and J dropped 4 bases, with 13 bases sitting between them. Germline V CDR1 and CDR2: SEHNR, FQNEAQ (reference sequence). The CDR3 sequence is 13 residues long. Written as DNA, the CDR3 is TGTGCCAATGAGCAGGGAGGCACCGGGGAGCTGTTTTTT. It encodes CANEQGGTGELFF.

The chain employs TRBV5-1 and TRBJ1-2; 10 positions agree with TRBD1. The germline CDR1 and CDR2 sequences are SGHRS and YFSETQ. The CDR3 is 13 amino acids. The junction had 1 base not matched to a gene; V was cut back by 5 bases and J by 3 bases. Here the CDR3 reads CASRGTGDYGYTF. The CDR3 coding sequence is TGCGCCAGCAGAGGGACAGGGGACTATGGCTACACCTTC.

The rearrangement uses TRBV9 and TRBJ1-2; no clear D gene. Trimming cost V 0 bases and J 2 bases, with 14 bases left between them. This CDR3 is built from 16 residues. Germline CDR1 SGDLS, CDR2 YYNGEE. The CDR3: CASSVGFDRLNYGYTF. In DNA form, the CDR3 reads TGTGCCAGCAGCGTAGGGTTCGACCGCCTCAACTATGGCTACACCTTC.

This clone was observed a few times. The chain joins TRBV15 to TRBJ2-5; 8 bases agree with TRBD1. The CDR3 extends over 18 amino acids. Trimming at V came to 1 base and at J to 5 bases, leaving 15 bases not matched to a gene. Germline CDR1 and CDR2: LNHNV and YYDKDF (reference sequence). The CDR3 loop is CATSRALARGRNAETQYF. The CDR3 nucleotides are TGTGCCACCAGCAGAGCCCTAGCCAGGGGGCGTAACGCGGAGACCCAGTACTTC.

A word on this clone: This CDR3 is also generated by other DNA sequences in the sample. The chain employs TRBV5-1 and TRBJ1-1; D remains ambiguous. The CDR3 consists of 13 residues. CDR1 is SGHRS, CDR2 YFSETQ, per germline. Trimming left V 2 bases short and J 1 base short, with 6 bases between. Here the CDR3 reads CASSLTGNTEAFF. In DNA form, the CDR3 reads TGCGCCAGCAGCTTAACTGGGAACACTGAAGCTTTCTTT.

This clone was observed a handful of times. The rearrangement joins TRBV2 to TRBJ2-7, with TRBD1 matching 7 bases. Germline values: CDR1 SNHLY, CDR2 FYNNEI. This CDR3 has 16 amino acids. After removal of 8 bases from V and 5 bases from J, the junction contained 18 bases not matched to a gene. As DNA, the CDR3 is TGTGCCAGCTCGGTTCCCGGGATGGGACAGAAAAACGAGCAGTACTTC. This encodes CASSVPGMGQKNEQYF.

This clone was detected only once. This chain uses TRBV2 with TRBJ2-3; 7 bases match TRBD1. J lost 3 bases, V lost 0 bases, and 9 bases had no gene match. Germline V CDR1 and CDR2: SNHLY, FYNNEI. The CDR3 loop spans 17 amino acids. The CDR3 DNA sequence: TGTGCCAGCAGTGAAGCGCTTGTGACAGGGAGAACAGATACGCAGTATTTT. This codes for CASSEALVTGRTDTQYF.